This passage covers 21 T cell receptor beta chains from one sample sequenced in a study of blood T cell repertoires in COVID-19. Profiling relied on immunoSEQ multiplex PCR, and the TCRdb table lists in-frame clones only, not all of them. Found here are 200,000 to 250,000 clones, around 90% of them singletons; the top ten hold approximately 6.8%. Sequenced sample: peripheral blood. All receptors derive from a woman between 65 and 79 years old with active or convalescent COVID-19.

The chain links TRBV20-1 to TRBJ2-5, with D perhaps TRBD2 (6 bases). The CDR3 has 17 amino acids. The V gene lost 3 bases and the J gene lost 3 bases, with 23 bases spanning the gap. CDR1 is DFQATT, CDR2 SNEGSKA, per germline (reference sequence). The CDR3 coding sequence is TGCAGTGCTAGTGAGGGAGGCAGCCCTTGGAGCAAAGAGACCCAGTACTTC. Protein sequence: CSASEGGSPWSKETQYF.

The chain recombines TRBV14 with TRBJ1-1; D is unclear. The CDR3 covers 13 residues. Deletions cut 4 bases from V and 11 bases from J, with 17 bases between. From germline, CDR1 is SGHDN and CDR2 FVKESK. CDR3 sequence: CASSPHLRGEAFF. The CDR3 DNA reads as TGTGCCAGCAGCCCGCACCTCCGCGGGGAGGCTTTCTTT.

With respect to this clone: Different DNA sequences within this sample yield the same CDR3. This chain joins TRBV7-9 and TRBJ1-4; D unclear. CDR1 and CDR2 from the germline V gene are SEHNR and FQNEAQ (reference sequence). This CDR3 is built from 14 residues. V lost 4 bases, J lost 4 bases, and 10 bases lay in between. In DNA, the CDR3 is TGTGCCAGCAGCTCCCGAGCCCTTAATGAAAAACTGTTTTTT. As protein: CASSSRALNEKLFF.

This clone occurred once. The rearrangement links TRBV11-2 to TRBJ1-2; 9 positions agree with TRBD1. V lost 2 bases and J lost 8; bases outside the gene matches: 6. The CDR3 has 14 amino acids. CDR1 and CDR2 (germline): SGHAT, FQNNGV. The CDR3 here is CASSLSQGAEGYTF. The CDR3 bases are TGTGCCAGCAGCTTATCACAGGGGGCAGAAGGCTACACCTTC.

The chain couples TRBV28 to TRBJ1-1, with TRBD1 matching over 9 bases. This CDR3 has 15 residues. CDR1 and CDR2 from the germline V gene are MDHEN and SYDVKM. The trim removed 4 bases at V and 4 bases at J, leaving 7 bases unmatched. The CDR3 DNA sequence: TGTGCCAGCAGTTACAGGGGGCTACGGAGCACTGAAGCTTTCTTT. This encodes CASSYRGLRSTEAFF. Based on the CDR3 plus reference TRBV28 and TRBJ1-1, the full variable domain is DVKVTQSSRYLVKRTGEKVFLECVQDMDHENMFWYRQDPGLGLRLIYFSYDVKMKEKGDIPEGYSVSREKKERFSLILESASTNQTSMYLCASSYRGLRSTEAFFGQGTRLTVV.

The V and J genes are TRBV19 and TRBJ2-3, with unresolved D. The CDR3 runs 15 residues. CDR1 and CDR2 from the germline V gene are LNHDA and SQIVND (reference sequence). Trimming pared 3 bases from V and 3 bases from J, leaving 13 bases between. CDR3 residues: CASSMEPPGTDTQYF. CDR3 nucleotide sequence: TGTGCCAGTAGTATGGAGCCTCCTGGGACAGATACGCAGTATTTT.

The sample holds one count of this clone. The V and J genes are TRBV19 and TRBJ1-1; D is possibly TRBD1 (5 bases). CDR1 is LNHDA and CDR2 is SQIVND in the germline V gene (reference sequence). V was clipped by 0 bases and J by 1 base, with 6 bases between them. This CDR3 is 14 amino acids long. CDR3 DNA sequence: TGTGCCAGTAGTATAGACCAGGGGAACACTGAAGCTTTCTTT. It codes for CASSIDQGNTEAFF.

The chain couples TRBV5-1 to TRBJ2-1; unclear D gene. The CDR3 covers 13 residues. Trimming removed 5 bases at V and 8 bases at J, with 14 bases between. The germline CDR1 and CDR2 sequences are SGHRS and YFSETQ. The CDR3 DNA sequence: TGCGCCAGCAGGGGCCTTTCGTTGGATGAGCAGTTCTTC. Its protein product is CASRGLSLDEQFF.

This rearrangement joins TRBV4-3 to TRBJ2-3, with 13 bases identical to TRBD2. Germline CDR1 is LGHNA and CDR2 is YSLEER. CDR3 length: 14 amino acids. The J segment lost 12 bases and the V segment lost 1 base, leaving 4 bases of the junction unmatched. The CDR3 region has the DNA TGCGCCAGCAGCCAAGGGGGGACTAGCGGGGACCAGTATTTT. Translation gives CASSQGGTSGDQYF.

For this clone: Other DNA sequences in this specimen translate into the identical CDR3. The rearrangement links TRBV20-1 to TRBJ2-7; D gene ambiguous. Per the germline V gene, CDR1 is DFQATT and CDR2 is SNEGSKA (reference sequence). Between the trimmed V and J ends, which lost 2 bases and 1 base, there was a span of 3 bases. This CDR3 contains 11 residues. CDR3: CSARLSYEQYF. CDR3 in DNA: TGCAGTGCTAGACTTTCCTACGAGCAGTACTTC.

The gene calls are TRBV5-1 and TRBJ2-3; D is possibly TRBD2 (6 bases). Germline CDR1 reads SGHRS; CDR2 reads YFSETQ. This CDR3 is built from 16 residues. V lost 4 bases and J 0 bases, leaving 15 bases between the germline ends. The CDR3 spells CASSRGLLLSTDTQYF. As DNA, the CDR3 is TGCGCCAGCAGCCGGGGACTTCTTCTTAGCACAGATACGCAGTATTTT.

This rearrangement joins TRBV20-1 to TRBJ1-1; possible D gene TRBD1, 6 bases. Trimming stripped 3 bases from V and 5 bases from J, with 10 bases between. Germline V gives CDR1 DFQATT, CDR2 SNEGSKA (reference sequence). This CDR3 comprises 12 residues. The CDR3 loop is CSASFRGTEAFF. The CDR3 nucleotides read TGCAGTGCTAGTTTCAGGGGAACTGAAGCTTTCTTT.

The J gene is TRBJ1-2, the V gene TRBV3-1 (or the pseudogene TRBV3-2); a weak D match, TRBD1 (5 bases). The V end was cut by 5 bases, the J end by 5 bases, with 12 bases between. CDR3 length: 13 amino acids. Germline V lookup: CDR1 LGHDT, CDR2 YNNKEL (reference sequence). CDR3 nucleotides: TGTGCCAGCAGCAAGCAGGGATCTTATGGCTACACCTTC. It encodes CASSKQGSYGYTF.

The chain carries TRBV27 and TRBJ2-3; 8 nucleotides align to TRBD1. The CDR3 runs to 13 residues. CDR1 and CDR2 from the germline V gene are MNHEY and SMNVEV (reference sequence). After removal of 6 bases from V and 5 bases from J, the junction contained 4 bases not matched to a gene. The CDR3 coding sequence is TGTGCCAGCAGCGGACAGGGAGAAGATACGCAGTATTTT. This gives the protein CASSGQGEDTQYF.

Worth noting for this clone: The identical CDR3 is also encoded by other nucleotide sequences in the sample. The chain recombines TRBV6-5 with TRBJ2-4, with 8 bases matching TRBD2. From germline, CDR1 is MNHEY and CDR2 SVGAGI. This CDR3 comprises 14 residues. Trimming removed 6 bases from V and 7 bases from J; junction bases left unmatched: 8. The CDR3 region is CASRPGLVSNIQYF. CDR3 DNA sequence: TGTGCCAGCAGGCCGGGACTAGTAAGCAACATTCAGTACTTC.

This chain joins TRBV12-3 or TRBV12-4 and TRBJ1-6, with D perhaps TRBD1 (6 bases). This CDR3 is built from 13 residues. Trimming shortened V by 6 bases and J by 7 bases, and 10 bases separated the two germline ends. CDR3: CASSPRGNSPLHF. The DNA for the CDR3 is TGTGCCAGCAGCCCGAGGGGGAATTCACCCCTCCACTTT.

The chain carries TRBV7-8 and TRBJ2-1; 7 bases map to TRBD1. The CDR3 spans 16 residues. With V trimmed by 5 bases and J by 8 bases, 15 bases remained unmatched. CDR1 SGHVS and CDR2 FQNEAQ come from the germline V gene. The CDR3 DNA sequence: TGTGCCAGCAGCGTCTGGACCGGGACAGTGCCCCATGAGCAGTTCTTC. This codes for CASSVWTGTVPHEQFF.

The CDR3 protein is CASSDWRGLEFF. In DNA, the CDR3 is TGTGCCAGCAGTGATTGGAGGGGTCTAGAGTTTTTT. The chain has TRBV6-1 and TRBJ1-4; D possibly corresponds to TRBD1 (5 bases). The germline V and J ends were trimmed by 3 bases and 16 bases, with 15 bases remaining between them. The CDR3 runs 12 residues. Germline-derived CDR1 and CDR2 are MNHNS and SASEGT.

The chain is built from TRBV9 and TRBJ2-2; D is ambiguous. The CDR3 length is 13 residues. V was clipped by 0 bases and J by 3 bases, with 3 bases between them. Looked up from germline, CDR1 is SGDLS and CDR2 is YYNGEE. The CDR3 loop is CASSVADTGELFF. Here the CDR3 DNA reads TGTGCCAGCAGCGTAGCGGACACCGGGGAGCTGTTTTTT.

The J gene is TRBJ2-1, the V gene TRBV6-2 or TRBV6-3, with a tentative D call TRBD2 (7 bases). The CDR3 is 15 amino acids. Trimming stripped 2 bases from V and 5 bases from J, with 13 bases between. Per germline, CDR1 MNHEY and CDR2 SVGEGT. The CDR3, as DNA: TGTGCCAGCAGTTACGGGGGGGCAGCGGACAATGAGCAGTTCTTC. It codes for CASSYGGAADNEQFF.

This chain uses TRBV24-1 with TRBJ1-2; TRBD1 is a possible D gene (5 bases). The CDR3 totals 15 residues. V dropped 6 bases and J dropped 7 bases, with 20 bases sitting between them. Germline CDR1 reads KGHDR; CDR2 reads SFDVKD. The CDR3 DNA sequence: TGTGCCACCAGTCCATCCGGGACTCTAGGTCTTGGCTACACCTTC. Protein: CATSPSGTLGLGYTF.